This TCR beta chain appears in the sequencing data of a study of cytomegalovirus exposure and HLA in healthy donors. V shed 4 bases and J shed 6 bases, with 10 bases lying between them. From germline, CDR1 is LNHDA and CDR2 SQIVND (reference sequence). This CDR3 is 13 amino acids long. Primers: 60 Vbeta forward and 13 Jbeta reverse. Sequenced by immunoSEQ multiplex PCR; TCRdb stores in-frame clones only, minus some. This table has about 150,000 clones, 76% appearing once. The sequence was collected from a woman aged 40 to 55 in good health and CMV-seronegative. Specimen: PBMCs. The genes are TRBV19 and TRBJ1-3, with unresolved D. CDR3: CASSTDGKNTIYF. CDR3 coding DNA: TGTGCCAGTAGTACGGACGGGAAAAACACCATATATTTT.